The 18 T cell receptor delta chains given below trace back to one sample, sequenced in a study of Vδ1+ human thymocytes. Regarding the study as a whole: Thymic TRG and TRD repertoires appeared highly polyclonal, with Gaussian CDR3 length distributions.

Extracted RNA was reverse transcribed into cDNA. Multiplex PCR used pooled V-gene forward primers and a constant-region reverse primer to amplify CDR3s. TCRdb re-identified clones in the multiplex PCR reads via CATT. This table has 50,000 to 75,000 delta-chain clones, about 14% appearing once. No antigen has been assigned to these receptors. The specimen was Vdelta1+ gamma-delta thymocytes from the thymus. Subset described: FACS-sorted CD3+ TCRalphabeta- TCRVdelta1+ TCRVdelta2- thymocytes. The receptors derive from a girl less than two years old who had congenital heart surgery.

This chain joins TRDV1 and TRDJ1, with TRDD3 matching 10 bases. V shed 5 bases and J 0 bases; nucleotides not matched to a gene: 15. Germline V CDR1 and CDR2: TSWWSYY, QGS. The CDR3 is 19 amino acids. The CDR3 is CALGKWDPLGDAYTDKLIF. The CDR3 coding sequence is TGTGCTCTTGGGAAATGGGACCCACTGGGGGATGCGTACACCGATAAACTCATCTTT.

This clone was counted only a few times. The chain employs TRDV1 and TRDJ1; 12 bases are shared with TRDD3. After removal of 3 bases from V and 2 bases from J, the junction contained 22 bases not matched to a gene. The V gene's germline CDR1 is TSWWSYY and CDR2 QGS. This CDR3 contains 22 residues. DNA for the CDR3: TGTGCTCTTGGGGAGTGGCCCTTCCTACAGGGCTGGGGGATACGGGGGACCGATAAACTCATCTTT. Its translation: CALGEWPFLQGWGIRGTDKLIF.

This clone occurred a few times. The chain employs TRDV1 and TRDJ1; 7 nucleotides match TRDD3. CDR3 length equals 13 residues. Germline V lookup: CDR1 TSWWSYY, CDR2 QGS. J gave up 11 bases and V 5 bases, and 11 bases lay outside the gene matches. The CDR3 sequence: CALGSRGGLRLIF. DNA for the CDR3: TGTGCTCTTGGGAGCCGAGGGGGATTGAGGCTCATCTTT.

The rearrangement links TRDV1 to TRDJ1, with D unclear. The V gene's germline CDR1 is TSWWSYY and CDR2 QGS. This CDR3 contains 16 residues. The germline V and J ends were trimmed by 0 bases and 0 bases, with 11 bases remaining between them. For the CDR3, the DNA is TGTGCTCTTGGGGAACTAGGCCAATCGTACACCGATAAACTCATCTTT. This sequence encodes CALGELGQSYTDKLIF.

This clone was observed a few times. The chain uses TRDV1 and TRDJ1, with a weak D call TRDD2 (6 bases). The germline V gene encodes CDR1 TSWWSYY and CDR2 QGS. This CDR3 has 18 residues. Trimming removed 0 bases at V and 9 bases at J, with 26 bases between. CDR3 sequence: CALGELPLLRGDTRELIF. The CDR3 DNA is TGTGCTCTTGGGGAACTTCCCCTCCTACGAGGCGATACCAGGGAACTCATCTTT.

The chain is built from TRDV1 and TRDJ1; 10 bases line up with TRDD3. The J segment lost 1 base and the V segment lost 4 bases, leaving 15 bases of the junction unmatched. The CDR3 covers 19 residues. The germline gives CDR1 TSWWSYY, CDR2 QGS. The CDR3 DNA follows: TGTGCTCTTGGGGTAAGGGGATTCCTACTGGGGGATCCCACCGATAAACTCATCTTT. This codes for CALGVRGFLLGDPTDKLIF.

Of note for this clone: One end of the junction is discordant with germline, which a read error may explain. The same CDR3 arises from other DNA sequences in this sample as well. V gene TRDV1 combines with J gene TRDJ1; a weak D match, TRDD3 (6 bases). Germline-derived CDR1 and CDR2 are TSWWSYY and QGS. CDR3 length equals 21 residues. In nucleotides, the CDR3 is TGTGCTCTTGGGGAACTAGTCTCCCTGCATCGGGGGGGGGAGTACACTGATAAACTCATCTTT. Translated: CALGELVSLHRGGEYTDKLIF.

This chain links TRDV1 with TRDJ1; possibly TRDD2 or TRDD3 for D (5 bases each). The CDR3 totals 20 residues. V was trimmed by 0 bases and J by 2 bases, leaving 25 bases between them. Germline assignment: CDR1 TSWWSYY and CDR2 QGS. CDR3 sequence: CALGELAYGVGTRWTDKLIF. The CDR3 region has the DNA TGTGCTCTTGGGGAACTCGCCTACGGGGTGGGGACCCGGTGGACCGATAAACTCATCTTT.

The chain carries TRDV1 and TRDJ1; 8 bases agree with TRDD3. Looked up from germline, CDR1 is TSWWSYY and CDR2 is QGS. Trimming at V came to 4 bases and at J to 0 bases, leaving 19 bases not matched to a gene. The CDR3 runs to 20 residues. The CDR3 coding sequence is TGTGCTCTTGGGGTCACTGCCGATGGGGGATTCGTAACGTACACCGATAAACTCATCTTT. Translation gives CALGVTADGGFVTYTDKLIF.

Remarks on this clone: Other DNA sequences of this sample code for an identical CDR3. The chain uses TRDV1 and TRDJ1; tentative D call: TRDD3 (6 bases). Germline V gene data show CDR1 as TSWWSYY and CDR2 as QGS. The CDR3 spans 19 residues. Trimming removed 4 bases from V and 2 bases from J, with 26 bases in between. This CDR3 is CALGASYGRWGIPTDKLIF. CDR3 in DNA: TGTGCTCTTGGGGCCTCGTACGGCCGCTGGGGTATACCGACCGATAAACTCATCTTT.

This clone was seen more than once but under ten times. The chain is built from TRDV1 and TRDJ1, with D maybe TRDD2 (5 bases). V was cut by 6 bases and J by 7 bases, with 27 bases left in between. CDR3 size: 17 residues. Germline V gene lookup returns CDR1 TSWWSYY and CDR2 QGS. This CDR3 is CALGERPFDGYSGKLIF. CDR3 nucleotide sequence: TGTGCTCTTGGAGAAAGACCCTTCGATGGGTATTCGGGTAAACTCATCTTT.

This clone came up many times. V usage is TRDV2 and J usage is TRDJ1; 12 nucleotides agree with TRDD3. Germline trimming cut 1 base from V and 10 bases from J; bases unmatched to any gene: 18. The CDR3 is 18 residues long. Per the germline V gene, CDR1 is GEAIGNYY and CDR2 is EKD. The CDR3 loop is CACDTPGFWGIRPWGLIF. Here the CDR3 DNA reads TGTGCCTGTGACACGCCGGGGTTCTGGGGGATACGGCCCTGGGGACTCATCTTT.

The chain links TRDV1 to TRDJ1; 11 nucleotides align to TRDD3. The J segment lost 3 bases and the V segment lost 1 base, leaving 13 bases of the junction unmatched. The CDR3 totals 19 residues. CDR1 and CDR2 (germline): TSWWSYY, QGS. CDR3 region: CALGEPGLGDTLGADKLIF. The CDR3 bases are TGTGCTCTTGGGGAACCCGGGCTGGGGGATACATTGGGGGCCGATAAACTCATCTTT.

This chain links TRDV1 with TRDJ1; weak D call: TRDD3 (6 bases). V shed 2 bases and J shed 4 bases, with 23 bases lying between them. The CDR3 length is 18 residues. The germline CDR1 and CDR2 sequences are TSWWSYY and QGS. CDR3 amino acids: CALGEVSWGLQVSDKLIF. Written as DNA, the CDR3 is TGTGCTCTTGGGGAAGTGTCCTGGGGATTACAAGTAAGCGATAAACTCATCTTT.

The J gene is TRDJ1, the V gene TRDV1, with D possibly TRDD3 on 6 matching bases. Trimming left V 0 bases short and J 3 bases short, with 29 bases between. CDR3 length equals 21 residues. Germline V lookup: CDR1 TSWWSYY, CDR2 QGS. In nucleotides, the CDR3 is TGTGCTCTTGGGGAACTCCTAGGAGGGACAGGGATAGGGTGGAACCCCGATAAACTCATCTTT. This codes for CALGELLGGTGIGWNPDKLIF.

V and J are TRDV1 and TRDJ1; D ambiguous. Germline CDR1 and CDR2: TSWWSYY and QGS. There are 18 residues in the CDR3. The V gene lost 4 bases and the J gene lost 1 base, with 22 bases spanning the gap. The CDR3 nucleotides are TGTGCTCTTGGGGCGCCACCTAGTACTGCCTTGGGCACCGATAAACTCATCTTT. This sequence encodes CALGAPPSTALGTDKLIF.

The table lists this clone with a few counts. V usage is TRDV1 and J usage is TRDJ1; D gene ambiguous. This CDR3 is 15 amino acids long. CDR1 TSWWSYY and CDR2 QGS come from the germline V gene. V was clipped by 0 bases and J by 9 bases, with 17 bases between them. CDR3 bases: TGTGCTCTTGGGGAACTAACCGGGTCACCGGGAGAACTCATCTTT. Translation: CALGELTGSPGELIF.

The chain is built from TRDV1 and TRDJ1; 8 bases are a match to TRDD3. The CDR3 is made up of 16 amino acids. J gave up 7 bases and V 1 base, and 11 bases lay outside the gene matches. Germline V gene lookup returns CDR1 TSWWSYY and CDR2 QGS. CDR3 in DNA: TGTGCTCTTGGGGAACATCCCTCGTACTGGGGGTTTAAACTCATCTTT. Its protein is CALGEHPSYWGFKLIF.